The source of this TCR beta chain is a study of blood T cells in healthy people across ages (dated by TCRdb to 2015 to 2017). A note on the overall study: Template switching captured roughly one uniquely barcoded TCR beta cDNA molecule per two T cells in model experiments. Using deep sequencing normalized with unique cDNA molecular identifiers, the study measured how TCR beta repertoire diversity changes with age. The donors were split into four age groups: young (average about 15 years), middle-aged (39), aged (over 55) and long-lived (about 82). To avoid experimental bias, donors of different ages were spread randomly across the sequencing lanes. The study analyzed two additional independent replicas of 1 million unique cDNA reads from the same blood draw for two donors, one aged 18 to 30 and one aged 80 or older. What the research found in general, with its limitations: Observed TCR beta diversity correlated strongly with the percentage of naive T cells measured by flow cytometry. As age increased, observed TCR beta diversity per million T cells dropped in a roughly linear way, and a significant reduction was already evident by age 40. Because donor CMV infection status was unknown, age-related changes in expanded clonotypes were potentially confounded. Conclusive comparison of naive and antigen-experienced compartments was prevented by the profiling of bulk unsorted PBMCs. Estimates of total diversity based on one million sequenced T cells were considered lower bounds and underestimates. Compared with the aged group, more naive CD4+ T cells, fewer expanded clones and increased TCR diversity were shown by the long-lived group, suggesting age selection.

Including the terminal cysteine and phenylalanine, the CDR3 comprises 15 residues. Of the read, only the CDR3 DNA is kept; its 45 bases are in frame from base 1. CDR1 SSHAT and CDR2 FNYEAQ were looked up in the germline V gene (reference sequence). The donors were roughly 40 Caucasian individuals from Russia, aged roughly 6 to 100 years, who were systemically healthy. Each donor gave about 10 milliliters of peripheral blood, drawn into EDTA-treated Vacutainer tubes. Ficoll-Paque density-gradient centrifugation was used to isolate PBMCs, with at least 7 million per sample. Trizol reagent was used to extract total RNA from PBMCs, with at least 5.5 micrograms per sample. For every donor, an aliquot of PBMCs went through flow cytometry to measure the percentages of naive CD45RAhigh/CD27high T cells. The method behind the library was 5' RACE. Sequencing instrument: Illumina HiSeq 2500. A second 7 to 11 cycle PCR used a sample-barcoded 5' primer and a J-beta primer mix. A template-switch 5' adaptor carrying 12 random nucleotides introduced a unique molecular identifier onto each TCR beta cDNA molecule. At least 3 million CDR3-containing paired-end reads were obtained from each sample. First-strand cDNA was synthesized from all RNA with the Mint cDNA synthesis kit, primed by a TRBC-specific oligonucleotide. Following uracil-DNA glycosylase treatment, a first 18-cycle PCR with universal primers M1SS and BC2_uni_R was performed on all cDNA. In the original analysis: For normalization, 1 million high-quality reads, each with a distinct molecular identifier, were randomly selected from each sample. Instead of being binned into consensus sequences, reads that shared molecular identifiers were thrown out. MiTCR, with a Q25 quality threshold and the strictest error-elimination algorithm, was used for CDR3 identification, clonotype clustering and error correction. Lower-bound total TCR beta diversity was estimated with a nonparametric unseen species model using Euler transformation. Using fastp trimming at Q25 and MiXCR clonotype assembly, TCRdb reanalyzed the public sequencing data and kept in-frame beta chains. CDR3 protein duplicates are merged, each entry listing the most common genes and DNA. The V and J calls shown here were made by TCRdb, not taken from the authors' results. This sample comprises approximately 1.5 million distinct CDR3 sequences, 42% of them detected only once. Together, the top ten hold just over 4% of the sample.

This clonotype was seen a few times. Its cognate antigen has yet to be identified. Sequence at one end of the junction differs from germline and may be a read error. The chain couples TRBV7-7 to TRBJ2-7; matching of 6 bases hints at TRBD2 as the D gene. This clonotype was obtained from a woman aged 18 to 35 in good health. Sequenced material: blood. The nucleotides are TGTGCTAGCAGCAACGGGGCGGGGAGCTCCTACGAGCAGTACTTC. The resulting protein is CASSNGAGSSYEQYF.